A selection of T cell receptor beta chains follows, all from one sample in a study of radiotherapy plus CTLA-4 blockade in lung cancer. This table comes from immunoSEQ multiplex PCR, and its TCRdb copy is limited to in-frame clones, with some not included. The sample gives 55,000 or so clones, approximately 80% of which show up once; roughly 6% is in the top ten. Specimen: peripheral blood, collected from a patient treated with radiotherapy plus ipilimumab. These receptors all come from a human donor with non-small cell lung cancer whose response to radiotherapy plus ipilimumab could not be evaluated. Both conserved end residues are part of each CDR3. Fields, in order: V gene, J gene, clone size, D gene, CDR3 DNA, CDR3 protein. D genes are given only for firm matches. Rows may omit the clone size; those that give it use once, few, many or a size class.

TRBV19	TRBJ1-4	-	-	TGTGCCAGTAGTATCTTGGCTGGGCAGGGCGGCGAAAAACTGTTTTTT	CASSILAGQGGEKLFF
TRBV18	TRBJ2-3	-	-	TGTGCCAGCTCACCACCGCAGGGGTTCACAGATACGCAGTATTTT	CASSPPQGFTDTQYF
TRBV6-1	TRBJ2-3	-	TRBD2	TGTGCCAGCAGTGGTGCGGGGGGTGCAGATACGCAGTATTTT	CASSGAGGADTQYF
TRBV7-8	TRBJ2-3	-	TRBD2	TGTGCCAGCAGCGTCACTAGCGGGGGGGCCAGGGGCACAGATACGCAGTATTTT	CASSVTSGGARGTDTQYF
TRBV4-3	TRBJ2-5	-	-	TGCGCCAGCAGCCAAGAGGCGGGGCCGCTCGCAGAGACCCAGTACTTC	CASSQEAGPLAETQYF
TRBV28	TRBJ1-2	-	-	TGTGCCAGCACTGTCGGGGGGATCGGGGGGGGTGGCTACACCTTC	CASTVGGIGGGGYTF
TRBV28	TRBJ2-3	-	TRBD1	TGTGCCAGCAGTTCTCCTGGACAGGGCACAGATACGCAGTATTTT	CASSSPGQGTDTQYF
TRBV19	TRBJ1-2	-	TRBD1	TGTGCCAGTAGCCAGGGGGGAAACTATGGCTACACCTTC	CASSQGGNYGYTF
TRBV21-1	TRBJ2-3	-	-	TGTGCCAGCAGCAAAAGTAGTCGATCCTCCACAGATACGCAGTATTTT	CASSKSSRSSTDTQYF
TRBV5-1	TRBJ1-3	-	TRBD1	TGCGCCAGCAGCTTGGAGGGACAGGGTCGAAACACCATATATTTT	CASSLEGQGRNTIYF
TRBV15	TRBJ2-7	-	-	TGTGCCACCAGCAGAGATTTGGCCGACGAGCAGTACTTC	CATSRDLADEQYF
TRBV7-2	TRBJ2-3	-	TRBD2	TGTGCCAGCAGCTTAGTAGGCGGGAGGAGGGGAGATACGCAGTATTTT	CASSLVGGRRGDTQYF
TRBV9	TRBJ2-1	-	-	TGTGCCAGCAGCGGAACACGAAGCGGAGCCACCTACAATGAGCAGTTCTTC	CASSGTRSGATYNEQFF
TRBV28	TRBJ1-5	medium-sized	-	TGTGCCAGCAGCCCCCCCCGGGGGCCCCAGCATTTT	CASSPPRGPQHF
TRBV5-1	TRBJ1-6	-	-	TGCGCCAGCAGCGAGGAGAGCTCCTATAATTCACCCCTCCACTTT	CASSEESSYNSPLHF
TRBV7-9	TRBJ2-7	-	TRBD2	TGTGCCAGCAGCCCCGGACTAGCGGGAAGAGGCTACGAGCAGTACTTC	CASSPGLAGRGYEQYF
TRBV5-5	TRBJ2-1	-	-	TGTGCCAGCAGCCTACGAACAGGGAGGGATGAGCAGTTCTTC	CASSLRTGRDEQFF
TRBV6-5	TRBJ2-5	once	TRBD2	TGTGCCAGCAGCTTCAACGGGGGGGCGAAGGAGACCCAGTACTTC	CASSFNGGAKETQYF
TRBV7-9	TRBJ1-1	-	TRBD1	TGTGCCAGCAGCTTAACGGGAGCGGGGGGCAGGGGGCTCACTGAAGCTTTCTTT	CASSLTGAGGRGLTEAFF
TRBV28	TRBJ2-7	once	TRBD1	TGTGCCAGCAGTCGGACAGGGGGCTACGAGCAGTACTTC	CASSRTGGYEQYF
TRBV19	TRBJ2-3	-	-	TGTGCCAGTAGTACGTCGGGGTTCTCAGATACGCAGTATTTT	CASSTSGFSDTQYF
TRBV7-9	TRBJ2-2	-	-	TGTGCCAGCAGCTCGTTGCTTGGGGGCCCGAACACCGGGGAGCTGTTTTTT	CASSSLLGGPNTGELFF
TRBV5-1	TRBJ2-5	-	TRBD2	TGCGCCAGCAGCTTGGGCGGGACTAGCGGGGAAGAGACCCAGTACTTC	CASSLGGTSGEETQYF
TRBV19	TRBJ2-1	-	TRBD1	TGTGCCAGTAGTAGGGACAGGATAGGGAATGAGCAGTTCTTC	CASSRDRIGNEQFF
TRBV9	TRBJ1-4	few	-	TGTGCCAGCAGCCCACGACCCGGGGGTGGTGAAAAACTGTTTTTT	CASSPRPGGGEKLFF
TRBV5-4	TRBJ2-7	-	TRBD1	TGTGCCAGCAGCCAACAAGGGACAGGACTCTACGAGCAGTACTTC	CASSQQGTGLYEQYF
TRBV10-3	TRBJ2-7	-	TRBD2	TGTGCCATCAGTGATAGACTAGCGGGAGGCTCAACTCCATCCCCTTACGAGCAGTACTTC	CAISDRLAGGSTPSPYEQYF
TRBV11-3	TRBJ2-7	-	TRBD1	TGTGCCAGCAGCCCAACGGCCGGGACAGGGTCGGAGCAGTACTTC	CASSPTAGTGSEQYF
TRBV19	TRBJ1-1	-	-	TGTGCCAGTAGTAACCCAGACAGGTACCACACTGAAGCTTTCTTT	CASSNPDRYHTEAFF
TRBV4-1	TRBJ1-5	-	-	TGCGCCAGCAGCCAAGCTGCGGGTTGGAGCAATCAGCCCCAGCATTTT	CASSQAAGWSNQPQHF
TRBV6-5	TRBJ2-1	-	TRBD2	TGTGCCAGCAGTTTATCGACTAGCGGTCAAGGGGAGCAGTTCTTC	CASSLSTSGQGEQFF
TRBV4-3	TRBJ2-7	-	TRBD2	TGCGCCAGCAGCCAAGATGGCTCTAGCGGTTACTACGAGCAGTACTTC	CASSQDGSSGYYEQYF
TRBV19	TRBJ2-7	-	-	TGTGCCAGTAGTGACCCGGGCTGGGAGCGGTACGAGCAGTACTTC	CASSDPGWERYEQYF
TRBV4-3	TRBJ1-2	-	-	TGCGCCAGCAGCCAAGAGTATACAGGAGCCGGCTACTATGGCTACACCTTC	CASSQEYTGAGYYGYTF
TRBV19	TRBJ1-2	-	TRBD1	TGTGCCAGTAGTTTCCTCCGGGACAGGGGGCTAGGTGGCTACACCTTC	CASSFLRDRGLGGYTF
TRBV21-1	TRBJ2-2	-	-	-	CASSHPWGTGNTGELFF
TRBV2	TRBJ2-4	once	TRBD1	TGTGCCAGCCGGACAGGGGAGTACATTCAGTACTTC	CASRTGEYIQYF
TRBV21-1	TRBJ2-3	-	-	TGTGCCAGCAGCAGAGGGGGCCTGACTAAACTCACAGATACGCAGTATTTT	CASSRGGLTKLTDTQYF
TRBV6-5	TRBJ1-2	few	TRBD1	TGTGCCAGCAGGCGGGCGGGGACAGGGGCGAGTGGCTACACCTTC	CASRRAGTGASGYTF
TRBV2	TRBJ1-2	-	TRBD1	TGTGCCAGCAGTGCACAGGGGGCGATCTATGGCTACACCTTC	CASSAQGAIYGYTF
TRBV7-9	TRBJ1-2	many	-	TGTGCCAGCAGCCCAGCGCGCGACTATGGCTACACCTTC	CASSPARDYGYTF
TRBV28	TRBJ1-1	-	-	TGTGCCAGCAGGACAGTTCGAGGAGCTTTCTTT	CASRTVRGAFF
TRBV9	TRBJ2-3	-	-	TGTGCCAGCAGCGTAGTTTCCCGCGGAGATACGCAGTATTTT	CASSVVSRGDTQYF
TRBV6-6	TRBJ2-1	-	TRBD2	TGTGCCAGCAGTTACGGGCTGCGGGAGGGATACAATGAGCAGTTCTTC	CASSYGLREGYNEQFF
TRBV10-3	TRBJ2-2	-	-	TGTGCCATCAGTGAGCCCTCTAACACCGGGGAGCTGTTTTTT	CAISEPSNTGELFF